The rows below give T cell receptor beta chains drawn from one sample of a study of T cells in Graves' hyperthyroidism and ophthalmopathy. In TCRdb, the multiplex PCR reads were re-called with MiXCR into one record per CDR3 protein. The repertoire holds under 350,000 distinct CDR3 sequences, with around a fifth as singletons. The sequenced sample consisted of blood. Every receptor here comes from a woman aged 45-60 years with Graves' hyperthyroidism. The CDR3 runs from the conserved cysteine through the conserved F or W. The order of the fields is CDR3 protein, CDR3 DNA, clone size, J gene, D gene, V gene. D genes are given only for firm matches. Part of the rows lack a size; the others show once, few, many or a class for expanded clones.

CDR3 protein: CASSLNLGNGELFF
CDR3 DNA: TGTGCCAGCAGTTTAAACCTGGGGAACGGGGAGCTGTTTTTT
clone size: few
J gene: TRBJ2-2
D gene: -
V gene: TRBV27

CDR3 protein: CASSTGLGTGELFF
CDR3 DNA: TGTGCCAGTAGTACGGGACTGGGGACCGGGGAGCTGTTTTTT
clone size: once
J gene: TRBJ2-2
D gene: -
V gene: TRBV19

CDR3 protein: CASSLGQSGANVLTF
CDR3 DNA: TGTGCCAGCAGCCTGGGACAGTCTGGGGCCAACGTCCTGACTTTC
clone size: many
J gene: TRBJ2-6
D gene: TRBD1
V gene: TRBV28

CDR3 protein: CASSRGLPREGYEQYF
CDR3 DNA: TGCGCCAGCAGTAGGGGTCTACCTCGGGAAGGATACGAGCAGTACTTC
clone size: many
J gene: TRBJ2-7
D gene: -
V gene: TRBV10-2

CDR3 protein: CASRGTTSDEQFF
CDR3 DNA: TGTGCCAGCAGAGGGACCACTAGCGACGAGCAGTTCTTC
clone size: once
J gene: TRBJ2-1
D gene: TRBD2
V gene: TRBV2

CDR3 protein: CSATDRVVVPLHF
CDR3 DNA: TGCAGTGCCACCGACAGGGTGGTGGTCCCCCTCCACTTT
clone size: many
J gene: TRBJ1-6
D gene: TRBD1
V gene: TRBV20-1

CDR3 protein: CANSLDNEQFF
CDR3 DNA: TGTGCCAATAGTCTAGACAATGAGCAGTTCTTC
clone size: -
J gene: TRBJ2-1
D gene: -
V gene: TRBV19

CDR3 protein: CASSRPGTSVGEQYF
CDR3 DNA: TGTGCCAGCAGCCGTCCCGGGACTAGCGTTGGGGAGCAGTACTTC
clone size: many
J gene: TRBJ2-7
D gene: TRBD2
V gene: TRBV7-9

CDR3 protein: CASTTRGLRGNEQFF
CDR3 DNA: TGTGCCAGCACCACTAGGGGGCTACGTGGCAATGAGCAGTTCTTC
clone size: few
J gene: TRBJ2-1
D gene: TRBD1
V gene: TRBV28

CDR3 protein: CSARVRVYEQYF
CDR3 DNA: TGCAGTGCTAGAGTGAGGGTCTACGAGCAGTACTTC
clone size: -
J gene: TRBJ2-7
D gene: -
V gene: TRBV20-1

CDR3 protein: CASRPGTGTFSYEQYF
CDR3 DNA: TGTGCCAGCAGACCCGGGACAGGTACTTTTTCCTACGAGCAGTACTTC
clone size: -
J gene: TRBJ2-7
D gene: TRBD1
V gene: TRBV5-4

CDR3 protein: CASSPQEKQFF
CDR3 DNA: TGTGCCAGCTCACCTCAAGAAAAACAGTTCTTC
clone size: -
J gene: TRBJ2-1
D gene: -
V gene: TRBV18

CDR3 protein: CASSPLSGLAGALGGGYEQYF
CDR3 DNA: TGTGCCAGCAGTCCGCTATCGGGCCTAGCGGGGGCCCTGGGGGGAGGTTACGAGCAGTACTTC
clone size: many
J gene: TRBJ2-7
D gene: TRBD2
V gene: TRBV6-1

CDR3 protein: CASSIKREGEAFF
CDR3 DNA: TGTGCCAGTAGTATTAAACGGGAAGGGGAAGCTTTCTTT
clone size: few
J gene: TRBJ1-1
D gene: -
V gene: TRBV19

CDR3 protein: CASRKETGFTGETQYF
CDR3 DNA: TGTGCCAGCAGAAAGGAGACAGGGTTTACGGGCGAGACCCAGTACTTC
clone size: -
J gene: TRBJ2-5
D gene: TRBD1
V gene: TRBV2

CDR3 protein: CASSWIRGQFYNEQFF
CDR3 DNA: TGTGCCAGCAGTTGGATCAGGGGGCAATTCTACAATGAGCAGTTCTTC
clone size: -
J gene: TRBJ2-1
D gene: TRBD1
V gene: TRBV28

CDR3 protein: CASSGHRFGQGQTSTDTQYF
CDR3 DNA: TGTGCCAGCAGTGGCCACCGTTTCGGACAGGGACAGACAAGCACAGATACGCAGTATTTT
clone size: -
J gene: TRBJ2-3
D gene: TRBD1
V gene: TRBV12-3/TRBV12-4

CDR3 protein: CASSLWRKAYNEQFF
CDR3 DNA: TGTGCCAGCAGTTTATGGCGTAAGGCTTACAATGAGCAGTTCTTC
clone size: -
J gene: TRBJ2-1
D gene: -
V gene: TRBV28

CDR3 protein: CASTQTGTTAYEQYF
CDR3 DNA: TGTGCCAGCACCCAGACCGGGACAACGGCCTACGAGCAGTACTTC
clone size: many
J gene: TRBJ2-7
D gene: -
V gene: TRBV7-9

CDR3 protein: CASSFSGGTYEQYF
CDR3 DNA: TGTGCCAGCAGTTTCTCCGGCGGAACCTACGAGCAGTACTTC
clone size: many
J gene: TRBJ2-7
D gene: -
V gene: TRBV27

CDR3 protein: CASSSIGLAGDGWVQETQYF
CDR3 DNA: TGTGCCAGCAGTTCTATAGGACTAGCGGGAGACGGATGGGTCCAAGAGACCCAGTACTTC
clone size: -
J gene: TRBJ2-5
D gene: TRBD2
V gene: TRBV12-3/TRBV12-4

CDR3 protein: CASSSLPGTGASYEQYF
CDR3 DNA: TGTGCCAGCAGTTCCCTGCCCGGGACAGGGGCGTCCTACGAGCAGTACTTC
clone size: -
J gene: TRBJ2-7
D gene: TRBD1
V gene: TRBV12-3/TRBV12-4

CDR3 protein: CASRDLLGTGELFF
CDR3 DNA: TGTGCCAGCAGAGACTTATTGGGGACCGGGGAGCTGTTTTTT
clone size: few
J gene: TRBJ2-2
D gene: -
V gene: TRBV27

CDR3 protein: CASSLGRGYSNQPQHF
CDR3 DNA: TGTGCCAGCAGCTTGGGCAGGGGCTATAGCAATCAGCCCCAGCATTTT
clone size: few
J gene: TRBJ1-5
D gene: -
V gene: TRBV11-2

CDR3 protein: CASSPSAGGNEQFF
CDR3 DNA: TGCGCCAGCAGCCCCTCTGCGGGAGGAAATGAGCAGTTCTTC
clone size: -
J gene: TRBJ2-1
D gene: TRBD2
V gene: TRBV4-3

CDR3 protein: CASSLDRSPQYF
CDR3 DNA: TGCGCCAGCAGCCTCGACCGAAGCCCCCAGTACTTC
clone size: many
J gene: TRBJ2-5
D gene: -
V gene: TRBV5-1

CDR3 protein: CASSKTSGGPPTYNEQFF
CDR3 DNA: TGTGCCAGCAGCAAGACTAGCGGGGGGCCTCCTACATACAATGAGCAGTTCTTC
clone size: many
J gene: TRBJ2-1
D gene: TRBD2
V gene: TRBV27

CDR3 protein: CSVEVRGDSGANVLTF
CDR3 DNA: TGCAGCGTTGAAGTCAGGGGAGACTCTGGGGCCAACGTCCTGACTTTC
clone size: -
J gene: TRBJ2-6
D gene: -
V gene: TRBV29-1

CDR3 protein: CASSLNPALNSGELFF
CDR3 DNA: TGTGCCAGCAGCTTAAACCCAGCGCTCAATTCCGGGGAGCTGTTTTTT
clone size: few
J gene: TRBJ2-2
D gene: -
V gene: TRBV7-3

CDR3 protein: CSVEGQYYNEQFF
CDR3 DNA: TGCAGCGTTGAGGGACAGTACTACAATGAGCAGTTCTTC
clone size: -
J gene: TRBJ2-1
D gene: TRBD1
V gene: TRBV29-1

CDR3 protein: CASSARGNRGRNTGELFF
CDR3 DNA: TGTGCCAGCAGTGCCCGTGGGAACAGGGGGCGTAACACCGGGGAGCTGTTTTTT
clone size: many
J gene: TRBJ2-2
D gene: TRBD1
V gene: TRBV6-1

CDR3 protein: CASSSGGGAGTDTQYF
CDR3 DNA: TGTGCCAGCAGCTCTGGAGGTGGGGCAGGCACAGATACGCAGTATTTT
clone size: few
J gene: TRBJ2-3
D gene: -
V gene: TRBV11-3

CDR3 protein: CASSYTLPRGRGVDNEQFF
CDR3 DNA: TGTGCCAGCAGTTACACCCTACCCCGGGGGCGGGGGGTCGACAATGAGCAGTTCTTC
clone size: -
J gene: TRBJ2-1
D gene: TRBD2
V gene: TRBV6-2/TRBV6-3

CDR3 protein: CSVARGTNTEAFF
CDR3 DNA: TGCAGCGTTGCGAGGGGGACAAACACTGAAGCTTTCTTT
clone size: -
J gene: TRBJ1-1
D gene: -
V gene: TRBV29-1

CDR3 protein: CASSPRDLAKNIQYF
CDR3 DNA: TGTGCCAGCAGCCCAAGGGACCTAGCCAAAAACATTCAGTACTTC
clone size: -
J gene: TRBJ2-4
D gene: -
V gene: TRBV7-2